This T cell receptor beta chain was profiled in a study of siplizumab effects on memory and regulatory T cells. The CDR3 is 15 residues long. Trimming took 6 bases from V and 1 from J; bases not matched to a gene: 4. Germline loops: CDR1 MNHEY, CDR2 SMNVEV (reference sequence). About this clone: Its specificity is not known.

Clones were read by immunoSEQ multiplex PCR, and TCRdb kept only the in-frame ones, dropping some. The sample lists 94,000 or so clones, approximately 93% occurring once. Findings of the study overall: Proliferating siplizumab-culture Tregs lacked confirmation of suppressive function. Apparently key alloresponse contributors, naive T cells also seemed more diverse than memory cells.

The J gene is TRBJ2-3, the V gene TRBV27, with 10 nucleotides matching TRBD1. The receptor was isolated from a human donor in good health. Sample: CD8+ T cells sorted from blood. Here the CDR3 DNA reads TGTGCCAGCAGCTCCGGGACAGGGGGCACAGATACGCAGTATTTT. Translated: CASSSGTGGTDTQYF.